The present T cell receptor beta chain was sequenced within a study of blood T cells in healthy people across ages. With V trimmed by 2 bases and J by 6 bases, 5 bases remained unmatched. The CDR3 contains 13 residues. In germline, CDR1 is DFQATT, CDR2 SNEGSKA (reference sequence). Through a sample-barcoded 5' primer and a J-beta primer mix, a second PCR was run for roughly 6 to 12 cycles. A single record per CDR3 protein comes from TCRdb applying MiXCR to the 5' RACE reads. The table records about 1,000,000 distinct CDR3 sequences, around 45% of them present only once. The gene calls are TRBV20-1 and TRBJ1-2; 8 nucleotides match TRBD1. Sequenced material: blood. This sequence originates from a woman aged 60-75 years in good health. The CDR3 region is CSARRTGRDGYTF. In DNA, the CDR3 is TGCAGTGCTAGACGGACAGGGAGGGATGGCTACACCTTC.